A single sample is the source of the 22 T cell receptor beta chains below, sequenced in a study of blood T cell repertoires in COVID-19. Libraries were prepared by immunoSEQ multiplex PCR; TCRdb keeps only in-frame clonotypes and omits some of them. The table shows approximately 250,000 clones, with around nine tenths occurring only once. The sample was PBMCs or T cells enriched from blood (not recorded which). The receptors stem from a woman aged 55-69 years in a cohort exposed to, infected with or recovered from COVID-19 (not recorded which).

This clone appeared once. The chain uses TRBV5-6 and TRBJ2-1; D remains ambiguous. V was clipped by 1 base and J by 1 base, with 6 bases between them. Germline V gene sequence: CDR1 SGHDT, CDR2 YYEEEE. The CDR3 consists of 14 residues. The CDR3 spells CASSLSISYNEQFF. The CDR3 coding sequence is TGTGCCAGCAGCTTGTCTATTTCCTACAATGAGCAGTTCTTC.

The chain has TRBV7-2 and TRBJ2-7, with 12 bases aligning to TRBD2. Germline V gene sequence: CDR1 SGHTA, CDR2 FQGNSA. The ends lost 5 bases at V and 2 bases at J; junction bases unmatched: 4. The length of the CDR3 is 15 residues. CDR3: CASSPWTSGTYEQYF. For the CDR3, the DNA is TGTGCCAGCAGCCCATGGACTAGCGGGACCTACGAGCAGTACTTC.

V is TRBV9 and J is TRBJ2-7, with D maybe TRBD1 (5 bases). Germline assignment: CDR1 SGDLS and CDR2 YYNGEE. V lost 1 base and J 7 bases, leaving 12 bases between the germline ends. This CDR3 region has 13 residues. This CDR3 is CASSVIGAGEQYF. For the CDR3, the DNA is TGTGCCAGCAGCGTAATAGGGGCAGGGGAGCAGTACTTC.

In nucleotides, the CDR3 is TGCGCCAGCAGCCAAGAGATGGGGCTGGAGACCCAGTACTTC. It translates to CASSQEMGLETQYF. V and J are TRBV4-1 and TRBJ2-5, with TRBD1 as a possible D gene (5 bases). This CDR3 contains 14 residues. CDR1 and CDR2 (germline): MGHRA, YSYEKL. With 0 bases removed from V and 5 bases from J, the gap between germline ends came to 10 bases.

V gene TRBV15 combines with J gene TRBJ2-7; D possibly corresponds to TRBD2 (6 bases). From germline, CDR1 is LNHNV and CDR2 YYDKDF (reference sequence). Between the trimmed V and J ends, which lost 1 base and 4 bases, there was a span of 8 bases. The CDR3 extends over 13 amino acids. The DNA of the CDR3 is TGTGCCACCAGCAGAGGGGAGGCATACGAGCAGTACTTC. It translates to CATSRGEAYEQYF.

The table lists this clone with a few counts. The genes are TRBV20-1 and TRBJ1-1, with 9 positions matching TRBD1. The CDR3 totals 14 residues. Per germline, CDR1 DFQATT and CDR2 SNEGSKA (reference sequence). Losses at the gene ends were 3 bases for V and 3 bases for J; bases not matched to a gene: 5. CDR3 in amino acids: CSASHRGRDTEAFF. The DNA of the CDR3 is TGCAGTGCTAGTCACAGGGGGCGCGACACTGAAGCTTTCTTT.

This chain links TRBV2 with TRBJ2-5, with TRBD1 as a possible D gene (6 bases). This CDR3 spans 15 amino acids. In germline, CDR1 is SNHLY, CDR2 FYNNEI. V lost 1 base to trimming and J lost 2 bases, with 11 bases between them. In nucleotides, the CDR3 is TGTGCCAGCAGTGAAGGAGGGGACACACAAGAGACCCAGTACTTC. Translated, it gives CASSEGGDTQETQYF.

The rearrangement links TRBV6-5 to TRBJ1-1; 7 bases match TRBD1. The germline V gene has CDR1 MNHEY and CDR2 SVGAGI. J gave up 1 base and V 5 bases, and 4 bases lay outside the gene matches. This CDR3 is built from 14 residues. In DNA form, the CDR3 reads TGTGCCAGCAGTAAGGGACAGAGGAACACTGAAGCTTTCTTT. It yields the protein CASSKGQRNTEAFF.

This sequence joins TRBV10-3 and TRBJ1-1, with 7 nucleotides matching TRBD1. CDR3 length equals 13 residues. Germline V lookup: CDR1 ENHRY, CDR2 SYGVKD. Unmatched junction bases numbered 6, after V lost 8 bases and J lost 3 bases. The CDR3, as DNA: TGTGCCATCCGCGGGACAGAGGACACTGAAGCTTTCTTT. Its protein product is CAIRGTEDTEAFF.

This rearrangement joins TRBV9 to TRBJ2-1, with a possible D match to TRBD1 (6 bases). This CDR3 contains 14 residues. Between the trimmed V and J ends, which lost 4 bases and 7 bases, there was a span of 15 bases. Germline V lookup: CDR1 SGDLS, CDR2 YYNGEE. CDR3 bases: TGTGCCAGCAGCATGGACAGAGGCCAGAATGAGCAGTTCTTC. Protein sequence: CASSMDRGQNEQFF.

The CDR3 loop is CASSMTGSRSGNTIYF. The CDR3 DNA follows: TGCGCCAGCAGCATGACAGGGTCCAGGTCTGGAAACACCATATATTTT. The chain has TRBV5-1 and TRBJ1-3; 7 nucleotides align to TRBD1. CDR1 SGHRS and CDR2 YFSETQ come from the germline V gene. J lost 1 base, V lost 4 bases, and 8 bases had no gene match. This CDR3 is built from 16 residues.

This clone has a handful of counts. The V gene is TRBV7-3, the J gene TRBJ2-3, with 14 bases aligning to TRBD2. The CDR3 spans 15 residues. Unmatched junction bases numbered 4, after V lost 5 bases and J lost 6 bases. Germline CDR1 is SGHTA and CDR2 is FQGTGA. In DNA, the CDR3 is TGTGCCAGCAGCCTGACTAGCGGGAGGGCCGATACGCAGTATTTT. Its translation is CASSLTSGRADTQYF.

The chain employs TRBV4-1 and TRBJ2-7, with 11 bases fitting TRBD1. The junction had 9 bases not matched to a gene; V was cut back by 0 bases and J by 2 bases. Germline loops: CDR1 MGHRA, CDR2 YSYEKL. The CDR3 runs 18 residues. CDR3 amino acids: CASSQDSRDRGYPYEQYF. The CDR3 coding sequence is TGCGCCAGCAGCCAAGATAGTAGGGACAGGGGGTACCCCTACGAGCAGTACTTC.

The V call is TRBV19, the J call TRBJ2-7; possible D gene TRBD1, 6 bases. The CDR3 runs 13 residues. CDR1 is LNHDA and CDR2 is SQIVND in the germline V gene (reference sequence). V shed 9 bases and J shed 4 bases, with 16 bases lying between them. The CDR3 reads CASRYSGQYEQYF. CDR3 nucleotides: TGTGCCAGCCGCTACTCCGGACAGTACGAGCAGTACTTC.

This clone showed up just once. The chain combines TRBV3-1 (or the pseudogene TRBV3-2) with TRBJ1-1, with unresolved D. CDR3 length equals 11 residues. Per germline, CDR1 LGHDT and CDR2 YNNKEL (reference sequence). The V end lost 8 bases, the J end lost 2 bases, and 6 bases lay between the germline ends. CDR3 bases: TGTGCCAGCGCAGAAAACACTGAAGCTTTCTTT. Amino acid sequence: CASAENTEAFF.

The CDR3 reads CASNTGGYEQYF. DNA of the CDR3: TGTGCCAGCAATACAGGGGGCTACGAGCAGTACTTC. The chain employs TRBV6-1 and TRBJ2-7; TRBD1 aligns across 8 bases. V was clipped by 7 bases and J by 3 bases; unmatched bases: 2. Germline CDR1 and CDR2: MNHNS and SASEGT. The CDR3 length is 12 residues.

This clone was seen a single time. CDR3 protein: CASSLAASYNEQFF. The DNA for the CDR3 is TGTGCCAGCAGCTTAGCCGCGTCCTACAATGAGCAGTTCTTC. This chain connects TRBV11-1 to TRBJ2-1; D is uncertain. Trimming shortened V by 0 bases and J by 1 base, and 4 bases separated the two germline ends. Germline V lookup: CDR1 SGHAT, CDR2 FQDESV (reference sequence). This CDR3 region has 14 residues.

This chain connects TRBV5-4 to TRBJ2-3, with 10 nucleotides matching TRBD2. V trimming: 1 base; J trimming: 6 bases; junction bases outside the gene matches: 2. This CDR3 has 14 amino acids. The V gene's germline CDR1 is SGHNT and CDR2 YYREEE (reference sequence). The DNA for the CDR3 is TGTGCCAGCAGCTTGCTAGCGGGAGTGGATACGCAGTATTTT. Translating it yields CASSLLAGVDTQYF.

The rearrangement links TRBV7-8 to TRBJ2-7; D gene uncertain. The V end was cut by 4 bases, the J end by 3 bases, with 10 bases between. The CDR3 has 13 amino acids. Per germline, CDR1 SGHVS and CDR2 FQNEAQ. The CDR3 spells CASSSPTIYEQYF. The DNA for the CDR3 is TGTGCCAGCAGCTCCCCCACTATCTACGAGCAGTACTTC.

This chain joins TRBV9 and TRBJ2-3, with TRBD2 matching over 8 bases. CDR1 and CDR2 from the germline V gene are SGDLS and YYNGEE. This CDR3 is built from 17 residues. After removal of 4 bases from V and 2 bases from J, the junction contained 12 bases not matched to a gene. CDR3 residues: CASSPGGGAANTDTQYF. The CDR3, as DNA: TGTGCCAGCAGCCCGGGGGGGGGAGCGGCTAACACAGATACGCAGTATTTT.

This chain connects TRBV3-1 (or the pseudogene TRBV3-2) to TRBJ2-7, with 13 bases aligning to TRBD2. Per the germline V gene, CDR1 is LGHDT and CDR2 is YNNKEL (reference sequence). CDR3 length equals 15 residues. With 3 bases clipped from V and 6 bases from J, the junction kept 5 bases outside the gene matches. The CDR3 here is CASSHPGLAGSEQYF. Written as DNA, the CDR3 is TGTGCCAGCAGCCACCCGGGACTAGCGGGATCCGAGCAGTACTTC.

The chain is built from TRBV3-1 (or the pseudogene TRBV3-2) and TRBJ1-2; D gene unclear. Germline V gene data show CDR1 as LGHDT and CDR2 as YNNKEL (reference sequence). The CDR3 is made up of 12 amino acids. V dropped 1 base and J dropped 10 bases, with 10 bases sitting between them. DNA of the CDR3: TGTGCCAGCAGCCAAGGCACACGGGTCTACACCTTC. Amino acids: CASSQGTRVYTF.